These 21 T cell receptor beta chains were all obtained from the same sample, sequenced in a study of long-term antiretroviral therapy in people with HIV. Version v3.0 of the immunoSEQ assay ran at survey level. Profiled with immunoSEQ multiplex PCR; TCRdb holds only in-frame clones, not every one. The sample has some 38,000 clones, around 86% seen once; the top ten hold about 5.2%. The sample here was unsorted PBMCs, taken 1.5 years after starting antiretroviral therapy. Source of these receptors: a man aged 18-30 years with HIV.

The chain links TRBV6-5 to TRBJ2-1, with 8 bases fitting TRBD2. This CDR3 has 14 residues. The V gene end was trimmed by 6 bases and the J gene end by 5 bases; junction bases not matched to a gene: 6. From germline, CDR1 is MNHEY and CDR2 SVGAGI. The DNA of the CDR3 is TGTGCCAGCAGGCTGTCTAGCGGGCACAATGAGCAGTTCTTC. Translation: CASRLSSGHNEQFF.

The rearrangement joins TRBV7-8 to TRBJ2-1, with D possibly being TRBD1 or TRBD2 (6 bases each). Between the trimmed V and J ends, which lost 1 base and 1 base, there was a span of 11 bases. This CDR3 region has 16 residues. The germline V gene has CDR1 SGHVS and CDR2 FQNEAQ. The CDR3 bases are TGTGCCAGCAGCTTAGTAGGGGGGAGTTCCTACAATGAGCAGTTCTTC. Encoded protein: CASSLVGGSSYNEQFF.

This clone appeared once. V usage is TRBV28 and J usage is TRBJ2-7; 15 nucleotides agree with TRBD2. V shed 6 bases and J 9 bases; nucleotides not matched to a gene: 9. This CDR3 is 15 amino acids long. CDR1 MDHEN and CDR2 SYDVKM come from the germline V gene. The CDR3 region is CASRPGTSGRKVQYF. DNA for the CDR3: TGTGCCAGCAGGCCAGGGACTAGCGGGAGGAAGGTGCAGTACTTC.

The chain recombines TRBV6-5 with TRBJ2-7, with D perhaps matching TRBD1 (6 bases). V was pared by 8 bases and J by 3 bases, with 14 bases between. The germline V gene encodes CDR1 MNHEY and CDR2 SVGAGI. The CDR3 has 13 residues. The CDR3 coding sequence is TGTGCCAGCGCACAGGGTACAAGCTACGAGCAGTACTTC. Encoded protein: CASAQGTSYEQYF.

The chain employs TRBV7-8 and TRBJ2-7, with D possibly called TRBD1 or TRBD2 (5 bases each). V was pared by 0 bases and J by 0 bases, with 12 bases between. The CDR3 spans 16 residues. Germline assignment: CDR1 SGHVS and CDR2 FQNEAQ. The CDR3 sequence is CASSLAPRGSSYEQYF. In DNA, the CDR3 is TGTGCCAGCAGCTTAGCGCCGAGGGGATCCTCCTACGAGCAGTACTTC.

V and J are TRBV5-1 and TRBJ2-1; 8 bases are shared with TRBD2. CDR3 length equals 13 residues. Per germline, CDR1 SGHRS and CDR2 YFSETQ. V lost 0 bases, J lost 13 bases, and 6 bases stayed unmatched. The DNA for the CDR3 is TGCGCCAGCAGCTTGGATGCGGGACTAGGCCAGTTCTTC. Protein product: CASSLDAGLGQFF.

The CDR3 region is CASSYSRDRSYEQYF. The CDR3 bases are TGTGCCAGCAGTTACTCCCGGGACAGATCCTACGAGCAGTACTTC. This chain uses TRBV6-5 with TRBJ2-7; 7 bases fit TRBD1. The CDR3 is 15 residues long. The V segment lost 0 bases and the J segment 1 base; nucleotides outside the gene matches: 3. The germline V gene encodes CDR1 MNHEY and CDR2 SVGAGI.

The gene calls are TRBV27 and TRBJ2-7; 11 bases match TRBD1. Germline values: CDR1 MNHEY, CDR2 SMNVEV (reference sequence). Trimming took 4 bases from V and 3 from J; bases not matched to a gene: 2. The CDR3 consists of 14 residues. CDR3 loop: CASSSGTGGYEQYF. The CDR3, as DNA: TGTGCCAGCAGTTCCGGGACAGGGGGCTACGAGCAGTACTTC.

This chain joins TRBV11-2 and TRBJ2-1; TRBD2 aligns across 9 bases. V shed 5 bases and J 8 bases; nucleotides not matched to a gene: 7. The CDR3 consists of 14 residues. Per the germline V gene, CDR1 is SGHAT and CDR2 is FQNNGV. Here the CDR3 DNA reads TGTGCCAGCAGCGGTAGCGGGAGTCTCCATGAGCAGTTCTTC. Protein: CASSGSGSLHEQFF.

V is TRBV7-8 and J is TRBJ2-2; D not certain. Germline values: CDR1 SGHVS, CDR2 FQNEAQ. Deletions cut 3 bases from V and 6 bases from J, with 5 bases between. The length of the CDR3 is 12 residues. The CDR3 region is CASSFSSGELFF. The CDR3 nucleotides are TGTGCCAGCAGCTTCTCATCCGGGGAGCTGTTTTTT.

The chain uses TRBV9 and TRBJ2-2, with TRBD1 identical over 11 bases. The CDR3 sequence is 17 residues long. Unmatched junction bases numbered 5, after V lost 2 bases and J lost 2 bases. Germline assignment: CDR1 SGDLS and CDR2 YYNGEE. In nucleotides, the CDR3 is TGTGCCAGCAGCGTGCGGACAGGGGGCCCTAACACCGGGGAGCTGTTTTTT. This gives the protein CASSVRTGGPNTGELFF.

A few counts support this clone. This chain links TRBV5-8 with TRBJ1-5, with 9 bases matching TRBD1. J was trimmed by 5 bases and V by 4 bases; bases with no gene match: 7. Germline-derived CDR1 and CDR2 are SGHTS and YDEGEE. This CDR3 is built from 15 residues. The CDR3 nucleotides are TGTGCCAGCAGCCTGGGGGGGACAGGGCATCAGCCCCAGCATTTT. Its protein is CASSLGGTGHQPQHF.

J is TRBJ2-2 and V is TRBV7-2, with TRBD2 identical over 8 bases. Germline assignment: CDR1 SGHTA and CDR2 FQGNSA. The length of the CDR3 is 15 residues. The J segment lost 6 bases and the V segment lost 4 bases, leaving 7 bases of the junction unmatched. CDR3 sequence reads: CASSSASGSAGELFF. The CDR3 DNA follows: TGTGCCAGCAGCTCCGCAAGCGGGAGCGCCGGGGAGCTGTTTTTT.

V usage is TRBV28 and J usage is TRBJ1-1; D gene ambiguous. This CDR3 has 12 residues. V lost 2 bases and J lost 7, with 8 bases in between. The V gene's germline CDR1 is MDHEN and CDR2 SYDVKM. CDR3 nucleotides: TGTGCCAGCAGTTTACTTTCAGGTGAAGCTTTCTTT. This sequence encodes CASSLLSGEAFF.

The chain couples TRBV7-2 to TRBJ1-2; D is uncertain. This CDR3 region has 15 residues. V was clipped by 5 bases and J by 3 bases, with 16 bases between them. Germline loops: CDR1 SGHTA, CDR2 FQGNSA. The DNA of the CDR3 is TGTGCCAGCAGCCCTAAGGCGTCGATCGACTATGGCTACACCTTC. This sequence encodes CASSPKASIDYGYTF.

The CDR3 sequence: CASRPRDRQMYEQYF. The CDR3 DNA is TGTGCCAGCAGGCCTCGGGACAGACAAATGTACGAGCAGTACTTC. The chain employs TRBV28 and TRBJ2-7; 7 bases line up with TRBD1. The V gene end was trimmed by 6 bases and the J gene end by 4 bases; junction bases not matched to a gene: 12. CDR1 is MDHEN, CDR2 SYDVKM, per germline. This CDR3 is built from 15 residues.

The chain carries TRBV9 and TRBJ1-2, with 11 bases that match TRBD1. Per the germline V gene, CDR1 is SGDLS and CDR2 is YYNGEE. The V and J ends lost 1 base and 6 bases, in that order; junction bases with no gene match: 8. The CDR3 extends over 16 amino acids. This CDR3 is CASSVNSGQGAHGYTF. CDR3 DNA sequence: TGTGCCAGCAGCGTAAACTCTGGACAGGGGGCGCATGGCTACACCTTC.

This rearrangement joins TRBV6-6 to TRBJ2-5, with 7 positions matching TRBD1. The CDR3 is made up of 13 amino acids. With 5 bases clipped from V and 7 bases from J, the junction kept 7 bases outside the gene matches. Germline values: CDR1 MNHNY, CDR2 SVGAGI (reference sequence). This CDR3 reads CASSETGQGTQYF. DNA for the CDR3: TGTGCCAGCAGTGAGACAGGGCAGGGGACCCAGTACTTC.

This clone is a singleton in its sample. The genes are TRBV7-6 and TRBJ2-2; 11 bases align to TRBD1. The CDR3 totals 14 residues. Unmatched junction bases numbered 1, after V lost 4 bases and J lost 6 bases. Germline assignment: CDR1 SGHVS and CDR2 FNYEAQ. The CDR3 region is CASSWDRGSGELFF. CDR3 DNA: TGTGCCAGCAGCTGGGACAGGGGGTCCGGGGAGCTGTTTTTT.

The rearrangement uses TRBV5-8 and TRBJ2-4; D may be TRBD1 (5 bases). Germline-derived CDR1 and CDR2 are SGHTS and YDEGEE. Trimming stripped 1 base from V and 1 base from J, with 9 bases between. The CDR3 runs 15 residues. The CDR3 loop reads CASSLFQGAKNIQYF. DNA of the CDR3: TGTGCCAGCAGCTTGTTCCAGGGTGCCAAAAACATTCAGTACTTC.

This rearrangement joins TRBV27 to TRBJ2-7; D is undetermined. The CDR3 has 14 amino acids. The V gene's germline CDR1 is MNHEY and CDR2 SMNVEV (reference sequence). With 5 bases removed from V and 0 bases from J, the gap between germline ends came to 11 bases. CDR3 sequence (DNA): TGTGCCAGCAGTGGATCGGATCGCTCCTACGAGCAGTACTTC. Its protein product is CASSGSDRSYEQYF.